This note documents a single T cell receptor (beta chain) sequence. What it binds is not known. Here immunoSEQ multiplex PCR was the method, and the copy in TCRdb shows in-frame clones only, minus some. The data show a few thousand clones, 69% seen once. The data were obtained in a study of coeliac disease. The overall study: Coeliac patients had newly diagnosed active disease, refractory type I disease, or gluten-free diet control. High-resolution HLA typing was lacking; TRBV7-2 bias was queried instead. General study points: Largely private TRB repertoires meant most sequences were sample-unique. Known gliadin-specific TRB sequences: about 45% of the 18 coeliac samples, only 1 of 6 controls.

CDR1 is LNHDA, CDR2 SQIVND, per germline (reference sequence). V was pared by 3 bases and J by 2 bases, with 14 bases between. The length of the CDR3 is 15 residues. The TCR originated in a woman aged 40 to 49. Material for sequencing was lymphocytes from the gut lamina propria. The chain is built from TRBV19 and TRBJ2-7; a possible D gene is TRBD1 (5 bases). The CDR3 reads CASSISRQGTYEQYF. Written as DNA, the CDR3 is TGTGCCAGTAGTATTTCCCGGCAGGGTACCTACGAGCAGTACTTC.